The sequence of this T cell receptor (beta chain) was determined in a study of monozygotic twins with inflammatory bowel disease. CDR3 size: 14 residues. The germline CDR1 and CDR2 sequences are LNHNV and YYDKDF (reference sequence). With regard to this clonotype: As yet, its antigen is unknown.

Blood was collected, under 3 ml per donor. Each UMI harboured a 6-nucleotide sample barcode and was appended via template switching. TCRdb reprocessed the 5' RACE reads; each CDR3 protein has one entry and no DNA is given. Its clone listing holds approximately 140,000 distinct CDR3 sequences. Notes on the study in general: Concordant and discordant twins showed no difference in repertoire similarity, possibly from limited power. Healthy twins shared more clonotypes with others than IBD patients, most markedly active ones.

This TCR came from a human donor with ulcerative colitis or Crohn's disease, or a healthy co-twin of an affected twin (not recorded which). This chain joins TRBV15 and TRBJ1-6; TCRdb calls TRBD1, which cannot be checked without DNA. The material sequenced was blood. This CDR3 reads CATSRDGAGSPLHF.